Shown below are 5 T cell receptor beta chains from a single sample sequenced in a study of cytomegalovirus exposure and HLA in healthy donors. With 60 Vbeta and 13 Jbeta primers, the PCR was carried out. Here immunoSEQ multiplex PCR was the method, and the copy in TCRdb shows in-frame clones only, minus some. Of 150,000 to 200,000 clones in the sample, 68% were seen once. Sequencing was performed on PBMCs. The origin of the receptors is a woman in her thirties or forties in good health and CMV-seropositive.

The chain carries TRBV5-6 and TRBJ2-3; no reliable D call. Trimming pared 1 base from V and 5 bases from J, leaving 5 bases between. CDR3 size: 12 residues. The germline V gene encodes CDR1 SGHDT and CDR2 YYEEEE. CDR3 in amino acids: CASSLSGDTQYF. Written as DNA, the CDR3 is TGTGCCAGCAGCTTGTCAGGAGATACGCAGTATTTT.

This clone was observed a few times. The chain is built from TRBV4-1 and TRBJ1-4; 11 nucleotides line up with TRBD1. The CDR3 extends over 16 amino acids. The V gene's germline CDR1 is MGHRA and CDR2 YSYEKL. The V and J ends lost 3 bases and 8 bases, in that order; junction bases with no gene match: 8. CDR3 in amino acids: CASSHGRGQGEEKLFF. The DNA of the CDR3 is TGCGCCAGCAGCCACGGGAGGGGACAGGGGGAAGAAAAACTGTTTTTT.

The V gene is TRBV11-1, the J gene TRBJ2-1; perhaps TRBD2 as D (5 bases). Deletions cut 1 base from V and 3 bases from J, with 10 bases between. The germline V gene has CDR1 SGHAT and CDR2 FQDESV (reference sequence). This CDR3 spans 15 amino acids. As DNA, the CDR3 is TGTGCCAGCAGCTTAGTCCCTAGCTACTACAATGAGCAGTTCTTC. Translating gives CASSLVPSYYNEQFF.

V usage is TRBV2 and J usage is TRBJ1-1; D possibly corresponds to TRBD1 (5 bases). From germline, CDR1 is SNHLY and CDR2 FYNNEI. V lost 7 bases to trimming and J lost 8 bases, with 29 bases between them. CDR3 length: 17 residues. CDR3 sequence: CASNSNVGGTALPEAFF. In nucleotides, the CDR3 is TGTGCCAGCAACAGTAACGTGGGGGGGACTGCGCTTCCCGAAGCTTTCTTT.

This clone has more than one count but fewer than ten. This chain joins TRBV7-3 and TRBJ2-6; D unresolved. The germline CDR1 and CDR2 sequences are SGHTA and FQGTGA. Deletions cut 5 bases from V and 0 bases from J, with 8 bases between. The CDR3 is 15 residues long. CDR3 protein: CASSPSSSGANVLTF. The CDR3, as DNA: TGTGCCAGCAGCCCATCGAGCTCTGGGGCCAACGTCCTGACTTTC.